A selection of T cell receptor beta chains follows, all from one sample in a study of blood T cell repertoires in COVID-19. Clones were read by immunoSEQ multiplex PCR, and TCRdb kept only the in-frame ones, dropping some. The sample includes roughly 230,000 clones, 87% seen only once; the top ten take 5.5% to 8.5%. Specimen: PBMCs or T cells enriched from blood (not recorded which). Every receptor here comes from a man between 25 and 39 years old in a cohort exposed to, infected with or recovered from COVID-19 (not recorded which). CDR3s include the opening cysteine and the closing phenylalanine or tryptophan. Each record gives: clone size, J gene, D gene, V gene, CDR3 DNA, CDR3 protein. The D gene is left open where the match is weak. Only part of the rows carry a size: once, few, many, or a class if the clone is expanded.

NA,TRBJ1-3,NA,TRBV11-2,TGTGCCAGCAGCTCATCAGTCTCTGGAAACACCATATATTTT,CASSSSVSGNTIYF
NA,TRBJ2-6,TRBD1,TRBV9,TGTGCCAGCAGCGTGGCCACCGCCGGGACAGGGGTGGCCCGTGGGGCCAACGTCCTGACTTTC,CASSVATAGTGVARGANVLTF
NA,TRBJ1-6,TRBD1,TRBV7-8,TGTGCCAGCAGCTTAGCCGGGACAGGGGGCGAAGTAGTCCACTTT,CASSLAGTGGEVVHF
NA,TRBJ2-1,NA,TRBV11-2,TGTGCCAGCAGTCCCCCAGGGGTATCCTACAATGAGCAGTTCTTC,CASSPPGVSYNEQFF
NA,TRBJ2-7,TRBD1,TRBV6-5,TGTGCCAGCAGTTACTACCGGGACAGTTACTACGAGCAGTACTTC,CASSYYRDSYYEQYF
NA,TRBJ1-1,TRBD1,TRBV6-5,TGTGCCAGCAGTCTACAGGGGAGGACTGAAGCTTTCTTT,CASSLQGRTEAFF
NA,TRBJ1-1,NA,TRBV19,TGTGCCAGTAGTATAAGTACAGGGAGCGCTGAAGCTTTCTTT,CASSISTGSAEAFF
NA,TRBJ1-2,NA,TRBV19,TGTGCCAGCGAAGGTGCTAGGCGGAACTATGGCTACACCTTC,CASEGARRNYGYTF
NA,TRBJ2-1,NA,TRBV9,TGTGCCAGCAACCTGGCGGGGTTTCCCAATGAGCAGTTCTTC,CASNLAGFPNEQFF
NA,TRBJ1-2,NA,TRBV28,TGTGCCAGCAGTTTATACAGATTGGGACAAGCGAACTATGGCTACACCTTC,CASSLYRLGQANYGYTF
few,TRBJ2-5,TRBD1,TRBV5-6,TGTGCCAGCAGCAGATACGAGGACAGGGGACGAGAGACCCAGTACTTC,CASSRYEDRGRETQYF
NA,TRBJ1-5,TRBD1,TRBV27,TGTGCCAGCAGTCCTTCCGCGTGGACAGGGATTCAGCCCCAGCATTTT,CASSPSAWTGIQPQHF
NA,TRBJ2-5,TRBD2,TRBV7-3,TGTGCCAGCAGCTTAAGTGGCGGGAGGGCCGGGGAGACCCAGTACTTC,CASSLSGGRAGETQYF
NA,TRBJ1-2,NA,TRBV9,TGTGCCAGCAGCCAGGGACACTCTAACTATGGCTACACCTTC,CASSQGHSNYGYTF
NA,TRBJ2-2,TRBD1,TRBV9,TGTGCCAGCAGCTTCCCAGGGGGCGCGGACACCGGGGAGCTGTTTTTT,CASSFPGGADTGELFF
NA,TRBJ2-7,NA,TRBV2,TGTGCCAGCACTAGTCCAGGACAGCAATCCTACGAGCAGTACTTC,CASTSPGQQSYEQYF
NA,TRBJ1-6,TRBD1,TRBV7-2,TGTGCCAGCAATGGACAGGCGAGCTCCTATAATTCACCCCTCCACTTT,CASNGQASSYNSPLHF
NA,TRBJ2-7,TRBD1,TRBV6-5,TGTGCCAGCGCCGCACACAGGGGGACTTCTTACGAGCAGTACTTC,CASAAHRGTSYEQYF
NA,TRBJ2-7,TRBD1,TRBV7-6,TGTGCCAGCAGCTTTATGGACAGGGGGACTGACGAGCAGTACTTC,CASSFMDRGTDEQYF
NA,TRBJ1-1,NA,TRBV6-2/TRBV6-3,TGTGCCAGCAGTTACCTATCAGGAGGGAACACTGAAGCTTTCTTT,CASSYLSGGNTEAFF
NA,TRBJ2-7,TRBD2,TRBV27,TGTGCCAGCAGTTTAAAGTTGGCTAGCGGGAAGAGGGAGCAGTACTTC,CASSLKLASGKREQYF
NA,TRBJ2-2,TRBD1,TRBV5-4,TGTGCCAGCGGAACGAACAGGGGGAACACCGGGGAGCTGTTTTTT,CASGTNRGNTGELFF
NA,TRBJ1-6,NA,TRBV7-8,TGTGCCAGCAGCTTAGTAAGCTCACCCCTCCACTTT,CASSLVSSPLHF
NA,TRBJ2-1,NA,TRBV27,TGTGCCAGCAGTCTCGTAGTGACAGGCAATGAGCAGTTCTTC,CASSLVVTGNEQFF
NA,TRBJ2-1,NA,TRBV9,TGTGCCAGCAGCCCCGCCCCCTGGGGACTGTACAATGAGCAGTTCTTC,CASSPAPWGLYNEQFF
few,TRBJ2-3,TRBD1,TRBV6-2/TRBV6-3,TGTGCCAGCAGTCTAGGACAGGGAAGGTCAACAGATACGCAGTATTTT,CASSLGQGRSTDTQYF
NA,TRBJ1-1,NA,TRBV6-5,TGTGCCAGCAGTTACGATTCCCGCAGGCTGAACACTGAAGCTTTCTTT,CASSYDSRRLNTEAFF
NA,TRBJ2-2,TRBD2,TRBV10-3,TGTGCCATCCCCGGAGGGGGACTAGCGGGAGTTTCGTCGAACACCGGGGAGCTGTTTTTT,CAIPGGGLAGVSSNTGELFF
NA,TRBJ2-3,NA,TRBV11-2,TGTGCCAGCAGTGGGAAAACAGGGGGGGGCACAGATACGCAGTATTTT,CASSGKTGGGTDTQYF
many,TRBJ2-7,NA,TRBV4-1,TGCGCCAGCAGCCAAGAACCCAGTTGGGAGCAGTACTTC,CASSQEPSWEQYF
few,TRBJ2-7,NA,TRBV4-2,TGTGCCAGCAGCCAAGCGGGAACTAGCTCCTACGAGCAGTACTTC,CASSQAGTSSYEQYF
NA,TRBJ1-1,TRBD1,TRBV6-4,TGTGCCAGCAGGTCCGGACAGGGGGCCACTGAAGCTTTCTTT,CASRSGQGATEAFF
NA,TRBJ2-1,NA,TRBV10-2,TGCGCCAGCAGTGAGTCTTCCGGGAGACCCTACAATGAGCAGTTCTTC,CASSESSGRPYNEQFF
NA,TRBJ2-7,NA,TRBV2,TGTGCCAGCAGCCTACTAACTAGTAGTGGTGGGTACGAGCAGTACTTC,CASSLLTSSGGYEQYF
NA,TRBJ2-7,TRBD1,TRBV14,TGTGCCAGCAGCCAAATGGACAGGGGGCTTTCCTACGAGCAGTACTTC,CASSQMDRGLSYEQYF
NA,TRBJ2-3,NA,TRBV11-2,TGTGCCAGCAGCCGCCACGCCACTGGGAGGACAGATACGCAGTATTTT,CASSRHATGRTDTQYF
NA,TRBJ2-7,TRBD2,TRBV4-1,TGCGCCAGCAGCCAGGGGCTAGCGGTCTCCTACGAGCAGTACTTC,CASSQGLAVSYEQYF